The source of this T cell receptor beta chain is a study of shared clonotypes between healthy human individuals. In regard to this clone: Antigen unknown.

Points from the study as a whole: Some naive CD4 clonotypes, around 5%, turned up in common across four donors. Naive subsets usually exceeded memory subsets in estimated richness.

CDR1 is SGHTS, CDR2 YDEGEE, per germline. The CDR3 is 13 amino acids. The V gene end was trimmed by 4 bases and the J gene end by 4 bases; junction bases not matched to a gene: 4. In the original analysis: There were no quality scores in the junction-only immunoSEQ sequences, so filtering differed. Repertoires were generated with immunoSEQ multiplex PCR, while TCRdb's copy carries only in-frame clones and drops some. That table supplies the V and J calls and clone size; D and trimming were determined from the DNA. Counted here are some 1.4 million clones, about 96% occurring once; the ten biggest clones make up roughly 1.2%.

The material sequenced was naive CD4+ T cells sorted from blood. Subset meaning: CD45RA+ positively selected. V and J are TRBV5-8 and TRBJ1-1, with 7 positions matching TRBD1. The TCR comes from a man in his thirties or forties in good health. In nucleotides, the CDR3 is TGTGCCAGCAGCCCCCGACAGGGCACTGAAGCTTTCTTT. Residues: CASSPRQGTEAFF.